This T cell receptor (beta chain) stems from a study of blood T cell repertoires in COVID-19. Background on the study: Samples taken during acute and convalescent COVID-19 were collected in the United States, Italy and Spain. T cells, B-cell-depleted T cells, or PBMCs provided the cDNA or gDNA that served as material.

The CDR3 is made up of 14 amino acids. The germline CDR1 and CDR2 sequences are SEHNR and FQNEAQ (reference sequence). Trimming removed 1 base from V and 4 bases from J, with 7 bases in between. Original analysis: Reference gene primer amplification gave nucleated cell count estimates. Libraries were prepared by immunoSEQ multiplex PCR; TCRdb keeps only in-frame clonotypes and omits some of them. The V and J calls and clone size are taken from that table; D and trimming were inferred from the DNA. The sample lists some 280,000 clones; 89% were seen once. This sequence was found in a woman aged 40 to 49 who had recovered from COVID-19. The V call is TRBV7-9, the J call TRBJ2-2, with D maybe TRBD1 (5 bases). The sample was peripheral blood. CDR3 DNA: TGTGCCAGCAGCTTAGGGCAGGGCACCGGGGAGCTGTTTTTT. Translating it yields CASSLGQGTGELFF.